The TCR beta chain described here comes from a study of blood T cell repertoires in COVID-19. Overall study: Donors in the United States, Italy and Spain gave samples during acute or convalescent COVID-19.

After removal of 5 bases from V and 6 bases from J, the junction contained 7 bases not matched to a gene. The CDR3 runs to 14 residues. From germline, CDR1 is KGHSH and CDR2 LQKENI. Original processing methods: Amplification from reference gene primers served as the basis for estimated nucleated cell counts. Only in-frame clones appear in the TCRdb table, and some are missing; sequencing was by immunoSEQ multiplex PCR. Clonal size and the V and J genes are those of that table, whereas D and trimming came from the DNA. The data show more than 200,000 clones, approximately 83% seen once. Sequences were obtained from peripheral blood. This TCR came from a middle-aged man with acute or convalescent COVID-19. J is TRBJ2-7 and V is TRBV18; 10 bases agree with TRBD1. CDR3 in DNA: TGTGCCAGCTCATCCGGGACAGGGGCCGCCGAGCAGTACTTC. Amino acid sequence: CASSSGTGAAEQYF.